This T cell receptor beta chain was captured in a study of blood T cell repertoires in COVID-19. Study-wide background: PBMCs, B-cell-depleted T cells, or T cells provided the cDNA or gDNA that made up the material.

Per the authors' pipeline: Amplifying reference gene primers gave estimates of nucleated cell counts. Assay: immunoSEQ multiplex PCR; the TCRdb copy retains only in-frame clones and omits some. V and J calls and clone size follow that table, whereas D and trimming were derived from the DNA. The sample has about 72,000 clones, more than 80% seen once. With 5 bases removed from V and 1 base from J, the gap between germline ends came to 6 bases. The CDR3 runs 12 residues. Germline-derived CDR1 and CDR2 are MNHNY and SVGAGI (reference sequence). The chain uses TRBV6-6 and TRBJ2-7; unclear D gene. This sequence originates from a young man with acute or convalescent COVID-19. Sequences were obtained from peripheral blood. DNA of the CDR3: TGTGCCAGCAGTCGTCAGTCCTACGAGCAGTACTTC. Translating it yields CASSRQSYEQYF.